The following is a T cell receptor beta chain sequence with its context. CDR1 and CDR2 (germline): SGDLS, YYNGEE. The CDR3 has 17 residues. The V end lost 0 bases, the J end lost 8 bases, and 23 bases lay between the germline ends. This sample is part of a study of T cells after somatic rescue of genetic block. TCRdb keeps only in-frame clones here, not all; method: immunoSEQ multiplex PCR. The repertoire includes approximately 110,000 clones, over 80% of them detected once, and 1.4% sits in the top ten. This chain uses TRBV9 with TRBJ1-2; the D gene is possibly TRBD1 (6 bases). This clonotype originated in a woman in her late teens or twenties. Specimen: peripheral blood mononuclear cells (PBMCs). CDR3 nucleotides: TGTGCCAGCAGCGTAGGCCCCACCGAAATACAGGGTTACGGCTACACCTTC. The encoded protein is CASSVGPTEIQGYGYTF.